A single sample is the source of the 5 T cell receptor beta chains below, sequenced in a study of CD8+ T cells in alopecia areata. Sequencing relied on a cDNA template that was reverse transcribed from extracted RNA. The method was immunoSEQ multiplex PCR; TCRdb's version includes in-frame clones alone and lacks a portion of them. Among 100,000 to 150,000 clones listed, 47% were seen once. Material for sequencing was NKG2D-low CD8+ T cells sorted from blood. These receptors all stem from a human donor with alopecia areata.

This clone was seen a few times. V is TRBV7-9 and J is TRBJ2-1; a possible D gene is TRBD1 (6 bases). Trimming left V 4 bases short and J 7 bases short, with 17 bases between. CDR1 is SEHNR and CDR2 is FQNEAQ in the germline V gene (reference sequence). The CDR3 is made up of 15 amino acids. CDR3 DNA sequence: TGTGCCAGCAGCTCCAGGGGTCTGAGGGAGAATGAGCAGTTCTTC. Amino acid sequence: CASSSRGLRENEQFF.

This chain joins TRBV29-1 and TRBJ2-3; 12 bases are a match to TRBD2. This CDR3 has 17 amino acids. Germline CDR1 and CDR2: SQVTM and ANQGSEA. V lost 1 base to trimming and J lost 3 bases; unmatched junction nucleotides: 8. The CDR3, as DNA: TGCAGCGTTGAAGCGACCCTAGCGGGGGGGCTGACAGATACGCAGTATTTT. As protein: CSVEATLAGGLTDTQYF.

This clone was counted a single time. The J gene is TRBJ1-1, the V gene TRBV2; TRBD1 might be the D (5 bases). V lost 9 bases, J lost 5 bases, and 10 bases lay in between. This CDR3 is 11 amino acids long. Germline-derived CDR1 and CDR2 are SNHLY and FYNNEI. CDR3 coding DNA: TGTGCCAGGATGGGGGGGACTGAAGCTTTCTTT. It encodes CARMGGTEAFF.

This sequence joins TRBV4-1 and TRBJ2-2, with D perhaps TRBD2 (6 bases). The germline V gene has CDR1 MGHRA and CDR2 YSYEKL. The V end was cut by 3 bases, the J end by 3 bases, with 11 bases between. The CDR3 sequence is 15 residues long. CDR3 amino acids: CASSHPTGDTGELFF. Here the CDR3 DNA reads TGCGCCAGCAGCCATCCGACGGGAGACACCGGGGAGCTGTTTTTT.

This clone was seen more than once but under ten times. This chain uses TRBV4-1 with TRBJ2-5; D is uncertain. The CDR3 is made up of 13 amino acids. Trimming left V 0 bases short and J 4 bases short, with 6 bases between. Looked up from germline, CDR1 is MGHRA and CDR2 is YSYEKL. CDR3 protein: CASSQESLETQYF. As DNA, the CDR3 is TGCGCCAGCAGCCAAGAGAGTTTAGAGACCCAGTACTTC.